This TCR beta chain was sequenced for a study of neurological immune-mediated disorders. Study results and caveats: The greatest degree of TCR clonal expansion was observed in HTLV-1-associated myelopathy, with the lowest in multiple sclerosis, below that of healthy controls. CDR3 amino acid sequences of expanded clones were not shared across subjects, a result suggesting private repertoires in all groups.

Trimming stripped 3 bases from V and 7 bases from J, with 22 bases between. CDR3 length equals 16 residues. The germline CDR1 and CDR2 sequences are WSHSY and SAAADI. The making of cDNA relied on 5'RACE with 10-nucleotide random UMIs. Every sequencing run generated in excess of 180 million TCR-beta sequences. These sequences covered 15-18 subjects. MiXCR, run by TCRdb on the 5' RACE reads, gives a single entry per CDR3 protein. The table has approximately 50,000 distinct CDR3 sequences, about a tenth seen once. The table lists this clonotype with many counts. Its antigen is not known. The clonotype was recovered from a man aged 65-85 years with HTLV-1-associated myelopathy (HAM/TSP). The rearrangement links TRBV10-2 to TRBJ2-7, with a weak D call TRBD2 (6 bases). The sequenced sample consisted of PBMCs. This CDR3 reads CASSDSSGRPYREQYF. For the CDR3, the DNA is TGCGCCAGCAGTGATAGCTCAGGGAGGCCCTATAGGGAGCAGTACTTC.